This TCR beta chain was sequenced for a study of blood T cell repertoires in COVID-19. Study-wide background: Material from acute and convalescent COVID-19 was sourced from the United States, Italy and Spain. Nucleic acid was either cDNA or gDNA, and it came from T cells, B-cell-depleted T cells, or PBMCs.

The CDR3 spans 14 residues. Germline CDR1 is SEHNR and CDR2 is FQNEAQ (reference sequence). Trimming pared 3 bases from V and 4 bases from J, leaving 12 bases between. In the source study's methods: Nucleated cell counts were estimated from reference gene primer amplification. Profiling relied on immunoSEQ multiplex PCR, and the TCRdb table lists in-frame clones only, not all of them. The V and J calls and clone size were taken over from that table, and D and trimming were inferred from the DNA. The sample lists approximately 240,000 clones, around 80% occurring once. The clonotype was recovered from a woman in her forties with active or convalescent COVID-19. The sample consisted of peripheral blood. The chain employs TRBV7-9 and TRBJ1-2, with D possibly being TRBD1 (5 bases). DNA of the CDR3: TGTGCCAGCAGCTTTCTAGGGGCGGTCTATGGCTACACCTTC. It specifies CASSFLGAVYGYTF.